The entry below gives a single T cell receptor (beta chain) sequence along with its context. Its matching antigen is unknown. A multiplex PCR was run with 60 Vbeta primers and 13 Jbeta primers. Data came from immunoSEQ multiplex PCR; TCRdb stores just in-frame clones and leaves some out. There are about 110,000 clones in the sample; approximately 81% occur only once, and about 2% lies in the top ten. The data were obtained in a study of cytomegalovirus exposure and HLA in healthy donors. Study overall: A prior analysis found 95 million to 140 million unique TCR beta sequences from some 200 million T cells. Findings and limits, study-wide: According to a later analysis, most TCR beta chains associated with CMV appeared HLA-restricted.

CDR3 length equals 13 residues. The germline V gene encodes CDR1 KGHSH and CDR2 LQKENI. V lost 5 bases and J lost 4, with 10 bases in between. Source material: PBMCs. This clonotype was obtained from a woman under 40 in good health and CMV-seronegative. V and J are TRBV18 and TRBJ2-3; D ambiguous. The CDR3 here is CASSKEAPDTQYF. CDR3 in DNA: TGTGCCAGCTCAAAAGAGGCACCAGATACGCAGTATTTT.